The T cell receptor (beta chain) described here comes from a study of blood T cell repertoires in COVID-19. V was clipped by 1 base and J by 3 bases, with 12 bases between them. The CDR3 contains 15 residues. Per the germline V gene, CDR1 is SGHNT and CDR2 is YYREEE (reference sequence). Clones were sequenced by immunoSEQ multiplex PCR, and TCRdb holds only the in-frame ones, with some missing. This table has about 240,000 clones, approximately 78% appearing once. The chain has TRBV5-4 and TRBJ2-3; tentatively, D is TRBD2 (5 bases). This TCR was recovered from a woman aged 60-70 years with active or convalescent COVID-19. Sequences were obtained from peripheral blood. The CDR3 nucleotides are TGTGCCAGCAGCTTGAACGGGGTAGTGACAGATACGCAGTATTTT. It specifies CASSLNGVVTDTQYF.